The clone carrying this TCR beta chain showed up just once. What it binds is not known. The sample contains more than one DNA sequence encoding this CDR3. The data were taken from a study of T cell responses to AZD1222 COVID-19 vaccine. Looking at the study overall: Both about-4-week and about-12-week second-dose recipients were combined. Study-level results: Spike was spanned by vaccine-associated CD4 TCRs, which were dominant at 160-218 and 743-854. The sample set comprised mostly white British donors with more females, and clonal diversity was possibly underestimated. Baseline seropositivity occurred in only a handful of AZD1222 recipients.

Trimming took 1 base from V and 5 from J, leaving 2 bases between them. The CDR3 runs to 11 residues. CDR1 is LGHDT and CDR2 is YNNKEL in the germline V gene (reference sequence). TCRdb's table, derived via immunoSEQ multiplex PCR, lists solely in-frame clones and lacks some. The profile shows about 190,000 clones, about nine tenths of them singletons. Sequencing was performed on peripheral blood, taken on day 0 of AZD1222 vaccination. The chain uses TRBV3-1 (or the pseudogene TRBV3-2) and TRBJ2-5; D call uncertain. This sequence originates from an adult in good health. The DNA for the CDR3 is TGTGCCAGCAGCCAAGGGGAGACCCAGTACTTC. Protein sequence: CASSQGETQYF.